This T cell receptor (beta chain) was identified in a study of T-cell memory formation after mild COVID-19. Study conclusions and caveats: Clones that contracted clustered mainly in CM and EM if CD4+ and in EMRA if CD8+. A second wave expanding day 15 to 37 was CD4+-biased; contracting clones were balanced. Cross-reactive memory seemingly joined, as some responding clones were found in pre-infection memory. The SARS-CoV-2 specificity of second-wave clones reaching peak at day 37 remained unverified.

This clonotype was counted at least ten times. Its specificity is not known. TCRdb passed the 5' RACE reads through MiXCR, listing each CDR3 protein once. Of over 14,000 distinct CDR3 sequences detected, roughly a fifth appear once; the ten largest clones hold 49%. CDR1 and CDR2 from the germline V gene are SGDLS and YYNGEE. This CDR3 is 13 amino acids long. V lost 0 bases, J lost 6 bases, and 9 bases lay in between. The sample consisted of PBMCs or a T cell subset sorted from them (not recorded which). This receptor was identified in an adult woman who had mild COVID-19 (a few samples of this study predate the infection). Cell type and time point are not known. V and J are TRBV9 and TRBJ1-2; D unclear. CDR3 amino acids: CASSVESTDGYTF. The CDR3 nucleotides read TGTGCCAGCAGCGTAGAAAGTACAGATGGCTACACCTTC.